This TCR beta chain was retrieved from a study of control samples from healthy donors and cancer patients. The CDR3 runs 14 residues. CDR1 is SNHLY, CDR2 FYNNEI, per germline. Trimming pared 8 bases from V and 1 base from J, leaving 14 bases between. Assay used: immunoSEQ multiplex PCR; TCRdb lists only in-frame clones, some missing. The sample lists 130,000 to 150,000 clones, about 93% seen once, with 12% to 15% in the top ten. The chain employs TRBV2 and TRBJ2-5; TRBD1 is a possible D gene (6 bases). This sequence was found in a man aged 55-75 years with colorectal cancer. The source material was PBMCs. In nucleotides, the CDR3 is TGTGCCAGCTCCGCCCAGGGGACCCAAGAGACCCAGTACTTC. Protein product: CASSAQGTQETQYF.